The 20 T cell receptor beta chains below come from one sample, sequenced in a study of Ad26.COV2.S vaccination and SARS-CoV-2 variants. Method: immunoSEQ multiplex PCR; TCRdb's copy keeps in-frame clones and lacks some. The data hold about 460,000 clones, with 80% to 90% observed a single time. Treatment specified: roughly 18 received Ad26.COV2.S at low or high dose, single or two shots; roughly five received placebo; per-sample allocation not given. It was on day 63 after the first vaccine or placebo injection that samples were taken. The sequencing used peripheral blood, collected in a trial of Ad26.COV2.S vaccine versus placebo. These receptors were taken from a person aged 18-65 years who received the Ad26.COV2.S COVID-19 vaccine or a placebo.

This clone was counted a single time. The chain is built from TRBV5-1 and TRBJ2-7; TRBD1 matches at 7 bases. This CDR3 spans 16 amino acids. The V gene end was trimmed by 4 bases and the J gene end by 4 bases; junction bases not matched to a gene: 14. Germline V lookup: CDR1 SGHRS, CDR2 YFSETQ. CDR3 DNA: TGCGCCAGCAGCCCTTGGATGACCGACAGGGTGTACGAGCAGTACTTC. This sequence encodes CASSPWMTDRVYEQYF.

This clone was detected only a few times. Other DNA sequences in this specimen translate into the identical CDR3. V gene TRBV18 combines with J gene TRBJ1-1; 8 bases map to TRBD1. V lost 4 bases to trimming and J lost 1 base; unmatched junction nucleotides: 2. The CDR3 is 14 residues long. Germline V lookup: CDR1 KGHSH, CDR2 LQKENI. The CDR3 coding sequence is TGTGCCAGCTCACGGGACAGGAAGAACACTGAAGCTTTCTTT. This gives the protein CASSRDRKNTEAFF.

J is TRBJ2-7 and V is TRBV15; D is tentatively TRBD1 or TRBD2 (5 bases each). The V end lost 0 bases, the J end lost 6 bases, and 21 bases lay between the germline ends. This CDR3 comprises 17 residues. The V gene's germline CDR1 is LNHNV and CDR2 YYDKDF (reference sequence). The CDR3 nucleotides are TGTGCCACCAGCAGAGATTTAGATGCAGGGAGAATTTCCGAGCAGTACTTC. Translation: CATSRDLDAGRISEQYF.

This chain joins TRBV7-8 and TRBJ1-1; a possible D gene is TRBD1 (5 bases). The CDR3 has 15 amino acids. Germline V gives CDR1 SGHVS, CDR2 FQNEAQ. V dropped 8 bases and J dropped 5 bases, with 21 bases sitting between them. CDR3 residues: CASARALGGVTEAFF. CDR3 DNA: TGTGCCAGCGCCCGAGCCCTGGGGGGGGTTACTGAAGCTTTCTTT.

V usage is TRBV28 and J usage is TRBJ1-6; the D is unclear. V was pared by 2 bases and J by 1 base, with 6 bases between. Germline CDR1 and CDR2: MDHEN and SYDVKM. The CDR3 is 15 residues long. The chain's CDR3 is CASSLRGSYNSPLHF. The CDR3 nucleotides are TGTGCCAGCAGTTTACGGGGTTCCTATAATTCACCCCTCCACTTT.

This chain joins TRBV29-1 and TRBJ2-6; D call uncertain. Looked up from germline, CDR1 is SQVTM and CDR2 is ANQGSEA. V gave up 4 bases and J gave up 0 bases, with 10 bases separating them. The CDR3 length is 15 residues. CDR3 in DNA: TGCAGCGTTGGATCTTGGGGCTCTGGGGCCAACGTCCTGACTTTC. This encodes CSVGSWGSGANVLTF.

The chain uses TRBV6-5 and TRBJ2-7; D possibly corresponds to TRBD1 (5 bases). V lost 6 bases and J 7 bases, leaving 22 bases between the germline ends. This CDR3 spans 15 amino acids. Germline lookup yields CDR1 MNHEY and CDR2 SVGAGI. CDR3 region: CASSDLGAPLGEQYF. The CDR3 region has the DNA TGTGCCAGCAGCGACCTAGGGGCCCCCCTGGGGGAGCAGTACTTC.

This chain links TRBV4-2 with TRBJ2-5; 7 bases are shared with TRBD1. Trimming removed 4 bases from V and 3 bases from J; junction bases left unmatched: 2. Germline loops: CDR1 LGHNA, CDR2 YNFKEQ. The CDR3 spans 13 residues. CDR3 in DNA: TGTGCCAGCAGCCGGGACAGAAAAGAGACCCAGTACTTC. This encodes CASSRDRKETQYF.

CDR3 protein: CASSVGTAQETQYF. The CDR3 coding sequence is TGCGCCAGCAGCGTCGGGACGGCCCAAGAGACCCAGTACTTC. The chain uses TRBV5-1 and TRBJ2-5, with D perhaps TRBD1 or TRBD2 (5 bases each). The CDR3 totals 14 residues. Germline V CDR1 and CDR2: SGHRS, YFSETQ. V was pared by 4 bases and J by 1 base, with 11 bases between.

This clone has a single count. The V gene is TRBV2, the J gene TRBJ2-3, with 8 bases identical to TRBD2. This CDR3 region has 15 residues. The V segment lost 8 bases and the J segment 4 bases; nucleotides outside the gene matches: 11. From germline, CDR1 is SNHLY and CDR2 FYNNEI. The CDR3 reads CASRREGTGADTQYF. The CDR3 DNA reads TGTGCCAGCCGACGGGAGGGCACTGGGGCAGATACGCAGTATTTT.

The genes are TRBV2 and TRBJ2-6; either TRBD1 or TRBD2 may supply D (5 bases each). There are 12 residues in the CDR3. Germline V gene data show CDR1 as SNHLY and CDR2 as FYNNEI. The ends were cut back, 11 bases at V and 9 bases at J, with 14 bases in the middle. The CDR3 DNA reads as TGTGCCGGGAACCGGGACGGCAACGTCCTGACTTTC. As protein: CAGNRDGNVLTF.

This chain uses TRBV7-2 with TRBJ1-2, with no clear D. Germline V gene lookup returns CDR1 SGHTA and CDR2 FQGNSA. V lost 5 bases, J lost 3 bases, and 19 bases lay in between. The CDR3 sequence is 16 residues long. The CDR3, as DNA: TGTGCCAGCAGCCTCATGGGGATAGGGCTTGACTATGGCTACACCTTC. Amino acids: CASSLMGIGLDYGYTF.

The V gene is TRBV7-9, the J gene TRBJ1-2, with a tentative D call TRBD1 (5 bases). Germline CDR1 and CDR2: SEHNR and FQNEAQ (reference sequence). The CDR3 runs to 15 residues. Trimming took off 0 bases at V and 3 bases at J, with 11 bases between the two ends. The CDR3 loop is CASSLAIGAHYGYTF. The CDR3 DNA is TGTGCCAGCAGCTTAGCGATTGGGGCTCACTATGGCTACACCTTC.

The CDR3 reads CAISAPDTDTQYF. In DNA, the CDR3 is TGTGCCATCAGTGCCCCAGACACAGATACGCAGTATTTT. The chain carries TRBV10-3 and TRBJ2-3; D not certain. This CDR3 region has 13 residues. V gave up 4 bases and J gave up 2 bases, with 7 bases separating them. Germline CDR1 reads ENHRY; CDR2 reads SYGVKD.

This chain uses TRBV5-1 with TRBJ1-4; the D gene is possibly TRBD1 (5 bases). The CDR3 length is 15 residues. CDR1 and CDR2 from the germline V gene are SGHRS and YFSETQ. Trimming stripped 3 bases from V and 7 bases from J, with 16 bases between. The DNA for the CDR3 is TGCGCCAGCAGCTCTCAAGGGGTACCCTTTGAAAAACTGTTTTTT. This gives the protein CASSSQGVPFEKLFF. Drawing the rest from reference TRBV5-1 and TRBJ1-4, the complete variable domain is KAGVTQTPRYLIKTRGQQVTLSCSPISGHRSVSWYQQTPGQGLQFLFEYFSETQRNKGNFPGRFSGRQFSNSRSEMNVSTLELGDSALYLCASSSQGVPFEKLFFGSGTQLSVL.

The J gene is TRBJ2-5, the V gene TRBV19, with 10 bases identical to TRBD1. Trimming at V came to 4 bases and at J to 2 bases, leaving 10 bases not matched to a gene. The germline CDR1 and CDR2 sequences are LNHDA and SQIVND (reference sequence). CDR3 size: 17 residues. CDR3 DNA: TGTGCCAGTAGTAACTACCCCGGGACAGGGGCTCAAGAGACCCAGTACTTC. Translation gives CASSNYPGTGAQETQYF.

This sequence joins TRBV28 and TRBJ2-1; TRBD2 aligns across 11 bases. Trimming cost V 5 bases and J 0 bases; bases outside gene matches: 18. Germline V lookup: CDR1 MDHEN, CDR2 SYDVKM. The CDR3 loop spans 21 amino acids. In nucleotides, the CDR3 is TGTGCCAGCAGTACCGAGGGTCCGGGACTAGCGGAGAGGGGCTCCTACAATGAGCAGTTCTTC. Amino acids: CASSTEGPGLAERGSYNEQFF.

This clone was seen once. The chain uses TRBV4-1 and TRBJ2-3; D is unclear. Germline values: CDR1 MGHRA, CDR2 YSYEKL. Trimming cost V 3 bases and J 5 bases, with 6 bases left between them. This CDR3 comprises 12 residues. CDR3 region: CASSQGIDTQYF. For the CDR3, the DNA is TGCGCCAGCAGCCAGGGTATAGATACGCAGTATTTT.

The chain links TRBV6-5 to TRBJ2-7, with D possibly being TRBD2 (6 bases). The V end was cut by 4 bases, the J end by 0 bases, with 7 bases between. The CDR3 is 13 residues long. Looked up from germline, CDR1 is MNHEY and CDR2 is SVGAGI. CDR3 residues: CASSFGSSYEQYF. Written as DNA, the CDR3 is TGTGCCAGCAGTTTCGGGAGCTCCTACGAGCAGTACTTC.

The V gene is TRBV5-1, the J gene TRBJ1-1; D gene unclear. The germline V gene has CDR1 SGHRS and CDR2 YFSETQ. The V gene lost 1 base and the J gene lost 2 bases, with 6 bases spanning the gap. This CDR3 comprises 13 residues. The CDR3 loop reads CASSLNTNTEAFF. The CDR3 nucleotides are TGCGCCAGCAGCTTGAATACTAACACTGAAGCTTTCTTT.